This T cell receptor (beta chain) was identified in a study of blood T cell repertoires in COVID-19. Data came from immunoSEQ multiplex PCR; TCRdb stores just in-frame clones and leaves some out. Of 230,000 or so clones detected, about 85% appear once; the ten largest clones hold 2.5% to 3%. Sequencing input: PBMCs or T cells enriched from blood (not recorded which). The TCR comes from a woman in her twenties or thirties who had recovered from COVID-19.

The CDR3 DNA follows: TGCGCCAGCAGCTTGGTGACCGCTCGGGACTATGGCTACACCTTC. Protein sequence: CASSLVTARDYGYTF. The chain links TRBV5-1 to TRBJ1-2; D not resolved. The CDR3 is 15 amino acids. Trimming left V 0 bases short and J 3 bases short, with 12 bases between. Germline V lookup: CDR1 SGHRS, CDR2 YFSETQ.